The next 22 T cell receptor beta chains were all read from a single sample in a study of Tregs in tolerant kidney transplant recipients. Generated by immunoSEQ multiplex PCR, the TCRdb table keeps only in-frame clones and is missing some. The repertoire consists of under 50,000 clones, with over 95% occurring once and the leading ten covering about 0.41%. Antigen specificity for these receptors is unknown. The sequencing sample was made of Tregs from blood cultured with allogeneic cells. These receptor sequences come from a human donor in good health.

This chain uses TRBV29-1 with TRBJ2-5; TRBD1 aligns across 7 bases. This CDR3 contains 14 residues. J lost 2 bases, V lost 6 bases, and 9 bases had no gene match. Germline V lookup: CDR1 SQVTM, CDR2 ANQGSEA. In DNA form, the CDR3 reads TGCAGCGTGCCTAGCCGGGACAGTCAAGAGACCCAGTACTTC. Its translation is CSVPSRDSQETQYF.

The chain links TRBV5-1 to TRBJ2-1; weak D call: TRBD2 (6 bases). CDR1 is SGHRS, CDR2 YFSETQ, per germline. Trimming shortened V by 6 bases and J by 1 base, and 11 bases separated the two germline ends. The CDR3 is 14 residues long. The CDR3 is CASTGTPSYNEQFF. Written as DNA, the CDR3 is TGCGCCAGCACCGGGACTCCTTCCTACAATGAGCAGTTCTTC.

The V gene is TRBV5-1, the J gene TRBJ2-7, with 10 positions matching TRBD2. J was trimmed by 3 bases and V by 4 bases; bases with no gene match: 7. This CDR3 spans 15 amino acids. Germline lookup yields CDR1 SGHRS and CDR2 YFSETQ. This CDR3 is CASSREAGGLYEQYF. The CDR3, as DNA: TGCGCCAGCAGCCGCGAAGCGGGAGGGCTCTACGAGCAGTACTTC.

This chain connects TRBV18 to TRBJ2-3, with 10 bases that match TRBD2. CDR1 is KGHSH and CDR2 is LQKENI in the germline V gene. After removal of 2 bases from V and 6 bases from J, the junction contained 5 bases not matched to a gene. The CDR3 is made up of 15 amino acids. The CDR3: CASSPTSGESDTQYF. The CDR3 DNA reads as TGTGCCAGCTCACCAACTAGCGGGGAGAGTGATACGCAGTATTTT.

V and J are TRBV10-3 and TRBJ2-7; TRBD1 agrees at 8 bases. The CDR3 is 15 amino acids. Losses at the gene ends were 2 bases for V and 4 bases for J; bases not matched to a gene: 7. Germline CDR1 and CDR2: ENHRY and SYGVKD. The DNA of the CDR3 is TGTGCCATCAGTGAGCTCGGACAGGGTCCGTACGAGCAGTACTTC. It yields the protein CAISELGQGPYEQYF.

V usage is TRBV5-1 and J usage is TRBJ2-5, with a weak D call TRBD2 (6 bases). The germline V gene has CDR1 SGHRS and CDR2 YFSETQ. The germline V and J ends were trimmed by 4 bases and 2 bases, with 15 bases remaining between them. CDR3 length: 15 residues. The CDR3 is CASSEGTFNQETQYF. CDR3 sequence (DNA): TGCGCCAGCAGCGAAGGGACTTTCAATCAAGAGACCCAGTACTTC.

This chain uses TRBV5-6 with TRBJ1-1; a possible D gene is TRBD1 (5 bases). CDR3 size: 18 residues. Germline V lookup: CDR1 SGHDT, CDR2 YYEEEE. V gave up 4 bases and J gave up 5 bases, with 27 bases separating them. CDR3 coding DNA: TGTGCCAGCAGCCTAGATTGGGGGTCGAAGGACTACAGTACTGAAGCTTTCTTT. Translating gives CASSLDWGSKDYSTEAFF.

The chain's CDR3 is CASSLGGRYYEQYF. DNA of the CDR3: TGTGCCAGCAGCTTAGGGGGCAGATACTACGAGCAGTACTTC. V is TRBV7-2 and J is TRBJ2-7, with D tentatively TRBD1 (5 bases). Germline V lookup: CDR1 SGHTA, CDR2 FQGNSA. The CDR3 covers 14 residues. The germline V and J ends were trimmed by 1 base and 3 bases, with 10 bases remaining between them. The whole variable domain, filled in from reference TRBV7-2 and TRBJ2-7, reads GAGVSQSPSNKVTEKGKDVELRCDPISGHTALYWYRQSLGQGLEFLIYFQGNSAPDKSGLPSDRFSAERTGGSVSTLTIQRTQQEDSAVYLCASSLGGRYYEQYFGPGTRLTVT.

J is TRBJ2-2 and V is TRBV10-1; 15 bases map to TRBD2. Germline loops: CDR1 WNHNN, CDR2 SYGVQD (reference sequence). The V gene end was trimmed by 6 bases and the J gene end by 6 bases; junction bases not matched to a gene: 5. The CDR3 is 16 residues long. DNA for the CDR3: TGCGCCAGCAGCGCGGGACTAGCGGGGGGCTCCGGGGAGCTGTTTTTT. It specifies CASSAGLAGGSGELFF.

The V call is TRBV18, the J call TRBJ2-1; 11 bases fit TRBD1. Germline CDR1 reads KGHSH; CDR2 reads LQKENI. The CDR3 contains 16 residues. The J segment lost 3 bases and the V segment lost 2 bases, leaving 3 bases of the junction unmatched. The CDR3 reads CASSPSGTGGYNEQFF. The CDR3 DNA reads as TGTGCCAGCTCACCATCCGGGACAGGGGGCTACAATGAGCAGTTCTTC.

CDR3 DNA: TGTGCCAGCAGCTTAGCGGTCCAAAACTATGGCTACACCTTC. This gives the protein CASSLAVQNYGYTF. The chain uses TRBV7-2 and TRBJ1-2; no definite D call. The V and J ends lost 0 bases and 2 bases respectively, with 7 bases between them. From germline, CDR1 is SGHTA and CDR2 FQGNSA. The CDR3 length is 14 residues.

The CDR3 DNA is TGTGCCAGCAGCTTTGAGGTGACTGGGGCCAACGTCCTGACTTTC. Translated, it gives CASSFEVTGANVLTF. The chain recombines TRBV7-3 with TRBJ2-6; no reliable D call. Germline loops: CDR1 SGHTA, CDR2 FQGTGA. This CDR3 region has 15 residues. V was trimmed by 3 bases and J by 2 bases, leaving 8 bases between them. The full variable domain, in which reference TRBV7-3 and TRBJ2-6 provide the parts outside the CDR3, is GAGVSQTPSNKVTEKGKYVELRCDPISGHTALYWYRQSLGQGPEFLIYFQGTGAADDSGLPNDRFFAVRPEGSVSTLKIQRTERGDSAVYLCASSFEVTGANVLTFGAGSRLTVL.

This chain links TRBV2 with TRBJ2-3; D gene unclear. The V and J ends lost 4 bases and 2 bases respectively, with 7 bases between them. The germline gives CDR1 SNHLY, CDR2 FYNNEI. The CDR3 loop spans 13 amino acids. The CDR3 DNA sequence: TGTGCCAGCAGTGTCCCTCTCACAGATACGCAGTATTTT. It encodes CASSVPLTDTQYF.

The CDR3 region has the DNA TGTGCCAGCAGACGGACTAGCGGAAACAATGAGCAGTTCTTC. Protein: CASRRTSGNNEQFF. The V call is TRBV27, the J call TRBJ2-1, with TRBD2 matching over 10 bases. Trimming at V came to 6 bases and at J to 5 bases, leaving 4 bases not matched to a gene. Germline CDR1 MNHEY, CDR2 SMNVEV (reference sequence). This CDR3 is 14 amino acids long.

The CDR3 sequence: CSASWGVTQYF. CDR3 DNA: TGCAGTGCTAGTTGGGGTGTTACGCAGTATTTT. V and J are TRBV20-1 and TRBJ2-3; D unresolved. With 3 bases removed from V and 8 bases from J, the gap between germline ends came to 9 bases. Germline V gives CDR1 DFQATT, CDR2 SNEGSKA (reference sequence). The CDR3 has 11 residues.

This chain joins TRBV19 and TRBJ1-4; D gene unclear. Germline V gene data show CDR1 as LNHDA and CDR2 as SQIVND (reference sequence). With 5 bases removed from V and 2 bases from J, the gap between germline ends came to 15 bases. The CDR3 extends over 16 amino acids. In DNA, the CDR3 is TGTGCCAGTAGTCTAAGAGGGCTGAGCACTAATGAAAAACTGTTTTTT. Its protein product is CASSLRGLSTNEKLFF.

The chain uses TRBV11-2 and TRBJ1-5; tentative D call: TRBD1 (5 bases). In germline, CDR1 is SGHAT, CDR2 FQNNGV. The CDR3 spans 16 residues. V was clipped by 1 base and J by 4 bases, with 14 bases between them. The CDR3, as DNA: TGTGCCAGCAGCTTAGGGGGGGACTCAGCAAATCAGCCCCAGCATTTT. This encodes CASSLGGDSANQPQHF.

The chain has TRBV27 and TRBJ1-1, with 7 nucleotides matching TRBD1. The CDR3 has 15 amino acids. Germline V CDR1 and CDR2: MNHEY, SMNVEV (reference sequence). V lost 6 bases and J lost 3; bases outside the gene matches: 10. CDR3 amino acids: CASSTPRQGDTEAFF. CDR3 in DNA: TGTGCCAGCAGCACACCGAGACAGGGTGACACTGAAGCTTTCTTT.

The chain recombines TRBV11-2 with TRBJ1-2; 8 bases fit TRBD1. The CDR3 is 18 amino acids. The germline V gene encodes CDR1 SGHAT and CDR2 FQNNGV. With 5 bases clipped from V and 4 bases from J, the junction kept 18 bases outside the gene matches. This CDR3 is CASSPYPGTGNGGYGYTF. CDR3 bases: TGTGCCAGCAGCCCCTACCCCGGGACAGGAAACGGAGGCTATGGCTACACCTTC.

The chain is built from TRBV7-9 and TRBJ2-1, with D perhaps given as TRBD1 or TRBD2 (5 bases each). This CDR3 comprises 13 residues. V was clipped by 6 bases and J by 4 bases, with 10 bases between them. Looked up from germline, CDR1 is SEHNR and CDR2 is FQNEAQ (reference sequence). CDR3 sequence (DNA): TGTGCCAGCAGGAGGGACGATTACAATGAGCAGTTCTTC. As protein: CASRRDDYNEQFF.

In its sample, this clone was seen once. The gene calls are TRBV11-2 and TRBJ2-3; tentatively, D is TRBD2 (6 bases). Trimming removed 4 bases at V and 5 bases at J, with 13 bases between. The germline CDR1 and CDR2 sequences are SGHAT and FQNNGV. The CDR3 length is 14 residues. CDR3 in amino acids: CASSSGLWGDTQYF. The CDR3 region has the DNA TGTGCCAGCAGCTCCGGACTATGGGGAGATACGCAGTATTTT. Complete variable domain (other parts from reference TRBV11-2 and TRBJ2-3): EAGVAQSPRYKIIEKRQSVAFWCNPISGHATLYWYQQILGQGPKLLIQFQNNGVVDDSQLPKDRFSAERLKGVDSTLKIQPAKLEDSAVYLCASSSGLWGDTQYFGPGTRLTVL.

This chain joins TRBV6-1 and TRBJ2-1; D not resolved. Germline CDR1 is MNHNS and CDR2 is SASEGT. The CDR3 runs to 12 residues. Trimming left V 6 bases short and J 2 bases short, with 5 bases between. This chain's CDR3 is CASRITYNEQFF. The CDR3 DNA sequence: TGTGCCAGCAGGATAACCTACAATGAGCAGTTCTTC.